The rows below give T cell receptor beta chains drawn from one sample of a study of T cell responses to AZD1222 COVID-19 vaccine. Repertoires were generated with immunoSEQ multiplex PCR, while TCRdb's copy carries only in-frame clones and drops some. The data contain around 110,000 clones, 90% of them singletons. Sequencing used peripheral blood, obtained on day 0 of AZD1222 vaccination. The receptors originated from an adult in good health. Each CDR3 is given with its conserved first and last residue. A D gene is named only where the DNA matches it firmly. A row's size may be missing; if present it is once, few, many or a size class.

length | D | J | V | size | CDR3 | DNA
14 | NA | TRBJ2-1 | TRBV6-4 | NA | CASSQGGSYNEQFF | TGTGCCAGCAGCCAGGGGGGATCCTACAATGAGCAGTTCTTC
12 | NA | TRBJ2-7 | TRBV4-2 | NA | CASSHSDYEQYF | TGTGCCAGCAGCCATTCCGACTACGAGCAGTACTTC
14 | NA | TRBJ2-5 | TRBV4-3 | NA | CASSHSLRGETQYF | TGCGCCAGCAGCCACTCCTTACGGGGGGAGACCCAGTACTTC
14 | NA | TRBJ2-7 | TRBV28 | NA | CASTPDRLTYEQYF | TGTGCCAGCACCCCTGACAGGCTCACCTACGAGCAGTACTTC
14 | NA | TRBJ2-7 | TRBV6-5 | NA | CASSRTALAVEQYF | TGTGCCAGCAGCCGGACGGCCCTGGCTGTCGAGCAGTACTTC
15 | TRBD1 | TRBJ1-6 | TRBV30 | NA | CAWSVNRGWNSPLHF | TGTGCCTGGAGTGTAAACAGGGGGTGGAATTCACCCCTCCACTTT
14 | NA | TRBJ1-5 | TRBV18 | NA | CASSPQGSNQPQHF | TGTGCCAGCTCACCACAGGGGAGCAATCAGCCCCAGCATTTT
16 | NA | TRBJ1-3 | TRBV7-2 | NA | CASSLDGGPSGNTIYF | TGTGCCAGCAGCTTAGATGGGGGGCCATCTGGAAACACCATATATTTT
16 | NA | TRBJ1-3 | TRBV25-1 | NA | CASNGRKTGSGNTIYF | TGTGCCAGCAATGGTCGGAAGACAGGCTCTGGAAACACCATATATTTT
14 | NA | TRBJ2-5 | TRBV7-9 | NA | CASWGPAAEETQYF | TGTGCCAGTTGGGGTCCTGCAGCTGAAGAGACCCAGTACTTC
14 | NA | TRBJ2-6 | TRBV29-1 | NA | CSVGVSSGANVLTF | TGCAGCGTTGGAGTCTCCTCTGGGGCCAACGTCCTGACTTTC
17 | TRBD2 | TRBJ2-2 | TRBV6-9 | NA | CASSISSGSGRTGELFF | TGTGCCAGCAGTATTTCTAGCGGGAGCGGTCGCACCGGGGAGCTGTTTTTT
15 | NA | TRBJ1-3 | TRBV5-1 | NA | CASSLVTGGGNTIYF | TGCGCCAGCAGCTTGGTTACCGGGGGCGGTAACACCATATATTTT
14 | TRBD1 | TRBJ2-5 | TRBV11-2 | NA | CASSRPGQQETQYF | TGTGCCAGCAGTAGACCGGGACAGCAAGAGACCCAGTACTTC
14 | NA | TRBJ1-1 | TRBV5-6 | NA | CASSLWVMNTEAFF | TGTGCCAGCAGCTTGTGGGTCATGAACACTGAAGCTTTCTTT
14 | NA | TRBJ2-5 | TRBV30 | NA | CAWSVGPGQETQYF | TGTGCCTGGAGTGTAGGCCCGGGCCAAGAGACCCAGTACTTC
14 | NA | TRBJ1-2 | TRBV5-4 | once | CASSLDGSSYGYTF | TGTGCCAGCAGCTTGGACGGGTCCTCCTATGGCTACACCTTC
13 | TRBD2 | TRBJ2-1 | TRBV16 | once | CASSPGTSDEQFF | TGTGCCAGCAGCCCTGGGACTAGCGATGAGCAGTTCTTC
17 | NA | TRBJ2-1 | TRBV4-3 | once | CASSQDRGLADYNEQFF | TGCGCCAGCAGCCAAGATCGTGGGCTAGCAGACTACAATGAGCAGTTCTTC
15 | NA | TRBJ1-1 | TRBV2 | NA | CASSDRSGVYTEAFF | TGTGCCAGCAGCGACCGCAGCGGGGTTTACACTGAAGCTTTCTTT
17 | TRBD1 | TRBJ1-3 | TRBV3-1/TRBV3-2 | NA | CASSQQDRGSSGNTIYF | TGTGCCAGCAGCCAACAGGACAGGGGATCGTCTGGAAACACCATATATTTT
15 | NA | TRBJ1-1 | TRBV3-1/TRBV3-2 | NA | CASSQPAIRDTEAFF | TGTGCCAGCAGCCAACCGGCCATAAGGGACACTGAAGCTTTCTTT
16 | TRBD1 | TRBJ1-2 | TRBV7-2 | NA | CASSLDRSNLIYGYTF | TGTGCCAGCAGCTTGGACAGGTCCAACTTAATCTATGGCTACACCTTC
14 | NA | TRBJ1-1 | TRBV6-5 | NA | CASSPGTGNTEAFF | TGTGCCAGCAGCCCGGGGACGGGGAACACTGAAGCTTTCTTT
16 | NA | TRBJ2-1 | TRBV4-3 | NA | CASSQDVIAGYNEQFF | TGCGCCAGCAGCCAAGACGTGATCGCGGGATACAATGAGCAGTTCTTC
13 | NA | TRBJ1-2 | TRBV7-2 | NA | CASSYGIPYGYTF | TGTGCCAGCAGCTACGGGATACCCTATGGCTACACCTTC
14 | NA | TRBJ1-1 | TRBV9 | NA | CASSPSGGGTEAFF | TGTGCCAGCAGCCCGAGCGGGGGCGGGACTGAAGCTTTCTTT
15 | TRBD1 | TRBJ1-2 | TRBV19 | NA | CASSIVGQGNYGYTF | TGTGCCAGTAGTATAGTTGGACAGGGAAACTATGGCTACACCTTC
17 | TRBD2 | TRBJ2-1 | TRBV5-1 | once | CASSLGNTGAGYNEQFF | TGCGCCAGCAGCTTGGGTAATACGGGAGCGGGATACAATGAGCAGTTCTTC
13 | NA | TRBJ2-7 | TRBV12-3/TRBV12-4 | NA | CASSNRETYEQYF | TGTGCCAGCAGCAACAGGGAGACCTACGAGCAGTACTTC
15 | NA | TRBJ2-5 | TRBV27 | NA | CASSYAGAYQETQYF | TGTGCCAGCAGCTACGCAGGGGCTTACCAAGAGACCCAGTACTTC
13 | NA | TRBJ1-5 | TRBV6-2/TRBV6-3 | once | CASSSPNGRPQHF | TGTGCCAGCAGTTCCCCCAACGGAAGGCCCCAGCATTTT
14 | TRBD2 | TRBJ2-1 | TRBV2 | NA | CASKNIAGGSEQFF | TGTGCCAGCAAGAACATAGCGGGAGGGAGTGAGCAGTTCTTC
15 | NA | TRBJ1-3 | TRBV6-5 | NA | CASSYDRDPGNTIYF | TGTGCCAGCAGTTACGACCGCGATCCTGGAAACACCATATATTTT
15 | TRBD1 | TRBJ2-2 | TRBV2 | NA | CASSEVGQLTGELFF | TGTGCCAGCAGTGAAGTGGGACAGCTCACCGGGGAGCTGTTTTTT
13 | NA | TRBJ2-7 | TRBV9 | NA | CASSKGMVYEQYF | TGTGCCAGCAGCAAGGGAATGGTCTACGAGCAGTACTTC
14 | NA | TRBJ2-5 | TRBV4-1 | NA | CASSLGTLQETQYF | TGCGCCAGCAGCTTGGGGACATTGCAAGAGACCCAGTACTTC
15 | TRBD2 | TRBJ2-1 | TRBV6-5 | NA | CASTDSGRAWNEQFF | TGTGCCAGCACAGATAGCGGGAGGGCCTGGAATGAGCAGTTCTTC
16 | TRBD2 | TRBJ2-5 | TRBV2 | few | CASSQERGLNKETQYF | TGTGCCAGCAGCCAAGAGCGGGGTTTGAACAAAGAGACCCAGTACTTC
13 | NA | TRBJ1-5 | TRBV4-3 | NA | CASSPQLGQPQHF | TGCGCCAGCAGCCCACAACTCGGTCAGCCCCAGCATTTT
14 | TRBD1 | TRBJ1-4 | TRBV5-1 | NA | CASSSGQDNEKLFF | TGCGCCAGCAGCTCGGGACAGGATAATGAAAAACTGTTTTTT
11 | NA | TRBJ2-1 | TRBV20-1 | NA | CSARGGNEQFF | TGCAGTGCTAGAGGGGGGAATGAGCAGTTCTTC
16 | TRBD1 | TRBJ1-2 | TRBV28 | NA | CASSLLPGQGFYGYTF | TGTGCCAGCAGTTTATTACCGGGACAGGGCTTTTATGGCTACACCTTC
14 | NA | TRBJ1-3 | TRBV5-1 | NA | CASSLDGVGNTIYF | TGCGCCAGCAGCTTGGACGGGGTTGGAAACACCATATATTTT
16 | TRBD1 | TRBJ1-1 | TRBV7-2 | NA | CASSLAVGTGNTEAFF | TGTGCCAGCAGCTTAGCGGTAGGGACAGGGAACACTGAAGCTTTCTTT